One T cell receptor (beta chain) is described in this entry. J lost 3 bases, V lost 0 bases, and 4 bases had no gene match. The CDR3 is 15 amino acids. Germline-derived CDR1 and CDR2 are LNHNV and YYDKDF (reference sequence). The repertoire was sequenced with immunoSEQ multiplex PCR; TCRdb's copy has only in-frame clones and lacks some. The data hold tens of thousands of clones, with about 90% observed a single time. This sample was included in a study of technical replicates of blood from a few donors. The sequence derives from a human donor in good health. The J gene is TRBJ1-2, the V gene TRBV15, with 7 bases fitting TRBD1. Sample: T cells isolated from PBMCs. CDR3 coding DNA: TGTGCCACCAGCAGAGAATGGGACAGCCACTATGGCTACACCTTC. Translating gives CATSREWDSHYGYTF. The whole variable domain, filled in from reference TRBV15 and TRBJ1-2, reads DAMVIQNPRYQVTQFGKPVTLSCSQTLNHNVMYWYQQKSSQAPKLLFHYYDKDFNNEADTPDNFQSRRPNTSFCFLDIRSPGLGDTAMYLCATSREWDSHYGYTFGSGTRLTVV.